This T cell receptor (beta chain) was observed in a study of CD8+ T cells in alopecia areata (dated by TCRdb to the late 2010s). About the study as a whole: High-throughput TCRbeta sequencing was used to examine T cell clonal expansion in alopecia areata in both the C3H/HeJ mouse model and human patients. Amplification of TCRbeta CDR3 regions was done by immunoSEQ multiplex PCR using 35 Vbeta forward primers and 13 Jbeta reverse primers. RNA was obtained with the PAXgene miRNA kit for fixed scalp, the miRNeasy kit for PBMCs, and the RNeasy kit for mouse skin. In humans, TCRbeta sequencing was performed on scalp tissue and on sorted CD4+ and CD8+ peripheral blood T cells from healthy controls and from patients with patchy or totalis/universalis alopecia areata. Scalp clonality was compared among normal scalp (n=4), patchy alopecia areata scalp (n=8), and alopecia totalis/universalis scalp (n=8).

The table lists this clone with a count of one. Its antigen remains unidentified. No much larger clonotype is one base removed from it; base qualities were not supplied. The library was obtained by the immunoSEQ multiplex PCR assay. RNA was extracted from all samples and reverse transcribed into cDNA, which served as template for TCR sequencing. First-strand cDNA was synthesized with SuperScript III using a 2:1 mix of oligo-dT and random hexamers. A synthetic immune receptor repertoire was used to measure amplification bias, and any remaining bias was corrected computationally. From the authors' description of their analysis: Raw reads were preprocessed to remove errors, and CDR3 was defined according to IMGT conventions as the region from the conserved cysteine to phenylalanine. Clonality was computed by normalizing Shannon entropy by log2 of the number of productive unique TCRs and subtracting the result from 1. Whether scalp clones were CD4 or CD8 was inferred by matching scalp TCRbeta sequences against CD4 and CD8 repertoires sorted from blood. The clones in this table, taken by TCRdb from immuneACCESS, are in-frame only. Not every clone is retained; where verified, under half of the shortfall comes from an unresolved V gene, and the cause of the rest is unknown. V, J and clone size were drawn from that table, and D and trimming were deduced from the DNA. The sample includes some 180,000 clones, with roughly three fifths observed a single time. Clones ranked in the top ten supply 4.5% to 6% of the sample.

General study outcomes and caveats: Unlike mouse skin, where gammadelta T cells dominate, normal human skin contains resident alphabeta T cells that get sequenced too, which complicates analysis of the scalp TCR repertoire. Shared TCR sequences between patients were less evident than in mice, which may be partly attributable to HLA diversity in the patient population. Higher clonality and more expanded CD8+ clones were observed in lesional scalp than in normal scalp, particularly in alopecia totalis/universalis, a finding suggestive of antigenic drive.

PBMCs were separated by density centrifugation and stained for CD3, CD4 and CD8, after which CD4+ and CD8+ T cells were sorted on a FACSAria. Unaffected controls provided scalp biopsies and blood samples. This receptor was obtained from a human donor in good health. Sequencing was performed on CD8+ T cells sorted from blood.

In nucleotide form, the sequence is TGTGCCAGCAGCCATATTACTCCATGGCCATATGGCTACACCTTC. The resulting protein is CASSHITPWPYGYTF. Recombination connected TRBV5-4 to TRBJ1-2, with no confidently assigned D gene. From the cysteine through the phenylalanine, the CDR3 covers 15 amino acids. Left in the record is the CDR3 DNA by itself, 45 bases read in frame from the first base. V is shortened by 4 bases, J by 5 bases, and the region joining them spans 18 bases. The germline V gene (reference sequence) sets CDR1 to SGHNT and CDR2 to YYREEE.